The 11 T cell receptor beta chains listed next were all sequenced from one sample in a study of shared clonotypes between healthy human individuals. TCRdb's copy holds only in-frame clones and misses some; the assay was immunoSEQ multiplex PCR. The sample records around 1.1 million clones, approximately 75% being singletons. The sample consisted of memory CD4+ T cells from PBMCs. Specified subset: CD45RA-negative fraction. The origin of the receptors is a man aged 18 to 30 in good health. Some clones in this sample may be carry-over from other donors' samples.

V is TRBV5-1 and J is TRBJ1-4, with D hard to call. Trimming pared 4 bases from V and 3 bases from J, leaving 13 bases between. Germline CDR1 reads SGHRS; CDR2 reads YFSETQ. CDR3 size: 15 residues. DNA of the CDR3: TGCGCCAGCAGCATCATGAGTGGTGCTAATGAAAAACTGTTTTTT. Its protein product is CASSIMSGANEKLFF.

The chain uses TRBV2 and TRBJ1-4; D is unclear. The ends were cut back, 10 bases at V and 6 bases at J, with 15 bases in the middle. Germline lookup yields CDR1 SNHLY and CDR2 FYNNEI. This CDR3 comprises 13 residues. The CDR3: CATRIGGHEKLFF. CDR3 nucleotides: TGTGCCACCCGAATAGGCGGTCATGAAAAACTGTTTTTT.

V usage is TRBV7-9 and J usage is TRBJ2-2; D is ambiguous. Germline V CDR1 and CDR2: SEHNR, FQNEAQ (reference sequence). V was shortened by 6 bases and J by 5 bases, with 7 bases between the two germline ends. CDR3 length equals 12 residues. The CDR3 is CASRGLTGELFF. The DNA for the CDR3 is TGTGCCAGCAGAGGCCTGACCGGGGAGCTGTTTTTT.

The chain couples TRBV18 to TRBJ1-2; D is uncertain. The CDR3 sequence is 15 residues long. V lost 0 bases to trimming and J lost 1 base, with 9 bases between them. Germline loops: CDR1 KGHSH, CDR2 LQKENI. DNA for the CDR3: TGTGCCAGCTCACCACCGGAGGCAATTAACTATGGCTACACCTTC. This gives the protein CASSPPEAINYGYTF.

The chain couples TRBV5-6 to TRBJ1-3; no clear D. V gave up 4 bases and J gave up 0 bases, with 14 bases separating them. CDR1 SGHDT and CDR2 YYEEEE come from the germline V gene. The CDR3 is 16 residues long. The chain's CDR3 is CASSQGGLISGNTIYF. The CDR3 DNA reads TGTGCCAGCAGCCAAGGCGGACTGATCTCTGGAAACACCATATATTTT.

CDR3 coding DNA: TGTGCCAGTAGTAACGGCGCGAACACCGGGGAGCTGTTTTTT. Encoded protein: CASSNGANTGELFF. The V gene is TRBV19, the J gene TRBJ2-2, with D hard to call. V was trimmed by 4 bases and J by 0 bases, leaving 6 bases between them. Germline values: CDR1 LNHDA, CDR2 SQIVND (reference sequence). The CDR3 spans 14 residues.

V gene TRBV10-1 combines with J gene TRBJ2-7, with D uncertain. V lost 2 bases to trimming and J lost 9 bases, with 8 bases between them. CDR1 is WNHNN and CDR2 is SYGVQD in the germline V gene (reference sequence). The length of the CDR3 is 11 residues. The CDR3 nucleotides read TGCGCCAGCAGTGAGAAACGACGGCAGTACTTC. Translating it yields CASSEKRRQYF.

The chain employs TRBV10-2 and TRBJ2-1, with TRBD2 identical over 10 bases. V shed 7 bases and J 0 bases; nucleotides not matched to a gene: 9. CDR3 size: 17 residues. Germline values: CDR1 WSHSY, CDR2 SAAADI. The CDR3 bases are TGCGCCAGCAAAAGGGGACTAGCGAGAAGCTCCTACAATGAGCAGTTCTTC. This translates into CASKRGLARSSYNEQFF.

The genes are TRBV6-1 and TRBJ2-7; tentative D call: TRBD2 (6 bases). V was pared by 6 bases and J by 0 bases, with 15 bases between. The CDR3 totals 15 residues. Per the germline V gene, CDR1 is MNHNS and CDR2 is SASEGT. CDR3 residues: CASRALDGSSYEQYF. The DNA of the CDR3 is TGTGCCAGCAGAGCTCTTGACGGGAGCTCCTACGAGCAGTACTTC.

The chain joins TRBV5-1 to TRBJ2-2, with 8 bases aligning to TRBD1. With 2 bases clipped from V and 5 bases from J, the junction kept 8 bases outside the gene matches. CDR3 size: 16 residues. CDR1 is SGHRS and CDR2 is YFSETQ in the germline V gene. The CDR3 spells CASSFTTGGQTGELFF. The CDR3 DNA sequence: TGCGCCAGCAGCTTTACCACAGGGGGGCAAACCGGGGAGCTGTTTTTT.

This clone was seen once. The CDR3 sequence is CASSLVPWTGSSYEQYF. The CDR3 nucleotides are TGTGCCAGCAGCTTAGTTCCCTGGACAGGGAGCTCCTACGAGCAGTACTTC. The chain recombines TRBV7-2 with TRBJ2-7; TRBD1 matches at 8 bases. Germline V lookup: CDR1 SGHTA, CDR2 FQGNSA. This CDR3 is built from 17 residues. V trimming: 1 base; J trimming: 0 bases; junction bases outside the gene matches: 8. Together with reference TRBV7-2 and TRBJ2-7, the CDR3 gives the full variable domain: GAGVSQSPSNKVTEKGKDVELRCDPISGHTALYWYRQSLGQGLEFLIYFQGNSAPDKSGLPSDRFSAERTGGSVSTLTIQRTQQEDSAVYLCASSLVPWTGSSYEQYFGPGTRLTVT.